This T cell receptor (beta chain) is from a study of regulatory T cells in long-lasting Graves disease (dated by TCRdb to the early 2020s). A note on the overall study: Antithyroid drugs had been taken for less than 3 months by newly diagnosed Graves' disease patients. Peripheral blood TCR sequencing and RNA sequencing compared persistent Graves' disease patients with newly diagnosed Graves' disease patients. The study was registered as a clinical trial and conducted in China. TCR sequencing covered some 13 persistent and some 20 newly diagnosed Graves' disease patients, some 33 samples in total. Results the study describes overall, beyond this receptor: Persistent Graves' disease patients showed lower TCR Shannon entropy and fewer highly expanded clones than newly diagnosed patients, suggesting clonal expansion. Peripheral blood alone was examined, since thyroid tissue, which constituted the primary lesion, could not be accessed. The small sample size was acknowledged by the authors as a limitation that may reduce accuracy. Only the TCR beta chain was sequenced and analyzed. Persistent disease showed preferential use of TRBV28, TRBJ1-2 and TRBJ2-5, whereas newly diagnosed disease favored TRBV20-1 and TRBJ2-1. A larger number of public clonotypes was shared among persistent patients (about 2,700) than among newly diagnosed patients (more than 850).

Receptor libraries were prepared by multiplex PCR. Sequencing instrument: Illumina HiSeq 4000. CDR3 regions were amplified by Arm-PCR with iRepertoire HTBI primers to construct TCR beta libraries. Before sequencing, the PCR products went through gel purification. The study's processing was this. Across samples, around 62 TRBV and 14 TRBJ segments were identified and used for gene usage analysis of CDR3 amino acid clonotypes. COPE and FqMerger were used to merge the filtered high-quality paired reads into contigs. BLAST was used to align contigs to IMGT TRBV, TRBD and TRBJ reference genes, and CDR3 was defined according to IMGT. Clonotypes above 0.1% frequency were classified as highly expanded clones. Shannon entropy served as the measure of repertoire diversity, while the Gini coefficient captured V-J evenness. A clonotype found in more than one individual was treated as public. The raw public data were reprocessed by TCRdb itself: fastp quality trimming at Q25, MiXCR clonotype calling, in-frame beta chains only. Merged by CDR3 protein, the rows form single entries marked with the most common genes and DNA. TCRdb's processing, not the study's, gives the V and J calls here. This sample gives roughly 380,000 distinct CDR3 sequences in total; approximately 15% of them show up just once. The ten largest make up 25% to 30% of the sample.

The CDR3, from cysteine to phenylalanine, totals 19 residues. Kept here is only the CDR3 DNA, which spans 57 bases and is read in frame from base 1. The germline ends are 29 bases apart after V is trimmed by 7 bases and J by 4 bases. This specimen's time point label, interpreted: newly diagnosed GD, antithyroid drugs for less than 3 months. For both TCR sequencing and RNA sequencing, RNA was extracted from PBMCs using TRIzol. The diagnosis of Graves' disease was made according to American Thyroid Association guidelines. The patients came from an endocrinology department in Xi'an, China. Each patient gave around 9.2 milliliters of peripheral blood, collected in an EDTA anticoagulant tube. Ficoll Paque Plus density gradient separation was used to isolate PBMCs, and no further T cell sorting was performed. An Agilent 2100 Bioanalyzer and agarose gel were used to check RNA quality, and a NanoDrop 2000 was used to measure RNA concentration.

This clonotype was counted many times. Its antigen target is currently unknown. No base qualities exist here, and no much larger clone lies one base off it. In addition, the sample was reused for a study of T cells in Graves' hyperthyroidism and ophthalmopathy. The second source states: Stable Graves' hyperthyroidism was defined as the absence of progression to ophthalmopathy over 18 months of follow-up. Hyperthyroidism patients were newly diagnosed, with disease duration under 2 months, and aged 18 to 65 years. Any patient with an uncontrolled infection, another autoimmune disease, pregnancy or lactation was excluded. Diagnoses were established on the basis of clinical symptoms, serum thyroxine and TRAb, thyroid ultrasound, and orbital computed tomography. The first round of RT-PCR for the TCR CDR3 was performed with the HTBI primer set and the Qiagen OneStep RT-PCR kit. Most expanded thyroid clonotypes (frequency above 0.001) were also found in blood, which suggests that blood repertoires may mirror thyroid immune responses. Ophthalmopathy was separated from stable hyperthyroidism by a 13 V-J signature model, with approximately 85% sensitivity and 81% to 83% specificity obtained in cross-validation and 80%/75% obtained in testing. In validation, progression to ophthalmopathy was predicted by the model with nearly 71% sensitivity and 72% to 85% specificity, a median of about 6 months before onset. To identify TCR V-J signatures that set the groups apart, the researchers used a discovery cohort of about a hundred patients, made up of roughly 45 with Graves' ophthalmopathy and 57 with stable Graves' hyperthyroidism. An independent validation cohort of 18 to 20 hyperthyroidism patients and about 16 patients who later progressed to ophthalmopathy tested prospective prediction of ophthalmopathy. The approximately 97 discovery patients were randomly divided into training and test sets at a 7:3 ratio. The study also compared thyroid tissue and blood T-cell repertoires from more than five Graves' hyperthyroidism patients. After blood sampling, hyperthyroidism patients were treated with methimazole at a starting dose of 30 mg daily, and ophthalmopathy patients were treated with high-dose intravenous methylprednisolone. Libraries were constructed in a second round of multiplex PCR, after which size selection and purification were performed. The libraries were sequenced on an Illumina HiSeq2000 using paired-end 100 bp reads. SOAPnuke was used to process the raw data, removing reads that contained adapters or uncalled bases, had a mean Phred below 15, or lacked an exact match to the constant primer or identifier. COPE v1.2.5 was used to merge the high-quality paired reads, and each unique nucleotide sequence was defined as a clonotype. MiTCR v1.1 was used to align the clonotypes against IMGT TRBV, TRBD and TRBJ reference segments. The analysis was restricted to V-J combinations with a frequency above 0.0001, which together covered around 99% of the repertoires. A TCS score was defined as the ratio of F50 (clonal expansion) to E x V (chaos), with BLOSUM62-based TCRdist applied between CDR3 peptides within each V-J. Welch's t-statistics and random forest reduced 500 to 550 V-J features to 10 to 15, which were used in a naive Bayes classifier (R e1071). No statistical method was used to fix the sample size in advance, and group allocation was not hidden from the investigators. The paper reports TCR Vbeta CDR3 sequencing of about 140 peripheral blood samples: 40 or so ophthalmopathy, roughly 74 hyperthyroidism and approximately 17 progressor patients.

The clonotype comes from a man aged 40-49 years with Graves disease. Donor details come from another sample of the same person, matched by shared clones. The specimen was peripheral blood mononuclear cells (PBMCs), collected at new diagnosis, from a patient treated with antithyroid drugs. The chain is made from TRBV12-3 or TRBV12-4 and TRBJ2-1, with the D call tentatively TRBD1 or TRBD2, each fitting 6 bases. The nucleotides are TGTGCCAGCACCCCTGAGTTTTGGGGGGCGTCCCCCGAATACAATGAGCAGTTCTTC. Translated, it gives CASTPEFWGASPEYNEQFF.